This TCR beta chain comes out of a study of T cell changes during pregnancy in multiple sclerosis. This CDR3 is built from 13 residues. V was pared by 6 bases and J by 5 bases, with 4 bases of the junction left unmatched. CDR1 is MNHEY and CDR2 is SVGAGI in the germline V gene. Repertoires were generated with immunoSEQ multiplex PCR, while TCRdb's copy carries only in-frame clones and drops some. The sample shows roughly 40,000 clones, about 90% of them seen only once. The chain couples TRBV6-5 to TRBJ2-7; 10 nucleotides line up with TRBD2. The sequence was obtained from a female donor with multiple sclerosis, enrolled in a pregnancy study. The sample was CD4+ T cells from peripheral blood mononuclear cells, taken before pregnancy. CDR3 amino acids: CASRASGSHEQYF. The DNA for the CDR3 is TGTGCCAGCAGGGCTAGCGGGAGTCACGAGCAGTACTTC.